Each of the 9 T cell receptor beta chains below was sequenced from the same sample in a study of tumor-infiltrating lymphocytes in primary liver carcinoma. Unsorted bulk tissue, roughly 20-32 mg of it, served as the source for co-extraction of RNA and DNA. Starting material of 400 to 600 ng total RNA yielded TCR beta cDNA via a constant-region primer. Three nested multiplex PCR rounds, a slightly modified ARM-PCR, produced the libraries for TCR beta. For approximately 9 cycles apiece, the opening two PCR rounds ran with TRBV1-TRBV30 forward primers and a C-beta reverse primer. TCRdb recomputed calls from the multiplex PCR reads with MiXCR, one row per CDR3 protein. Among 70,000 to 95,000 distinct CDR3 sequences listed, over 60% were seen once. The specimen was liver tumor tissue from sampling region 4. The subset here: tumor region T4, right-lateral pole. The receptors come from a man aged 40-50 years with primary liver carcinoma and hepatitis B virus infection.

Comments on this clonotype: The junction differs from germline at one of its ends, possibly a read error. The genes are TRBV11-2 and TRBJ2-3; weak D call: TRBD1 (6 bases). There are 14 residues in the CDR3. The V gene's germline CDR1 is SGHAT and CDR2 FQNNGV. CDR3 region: CASSLRDITDTQNF. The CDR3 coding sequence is TGTGCCAGCAGCCTTCGGGACATCACAGATACGCAGAATTTT.

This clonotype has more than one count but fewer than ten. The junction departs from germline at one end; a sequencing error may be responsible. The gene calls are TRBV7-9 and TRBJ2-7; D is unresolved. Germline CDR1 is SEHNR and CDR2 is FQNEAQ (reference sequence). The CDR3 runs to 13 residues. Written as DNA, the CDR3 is TGTGCCAGCAGCCCCTCCAGCTCCTGCGAGCAGTACTTT. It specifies CASSPSSSCEQYF.

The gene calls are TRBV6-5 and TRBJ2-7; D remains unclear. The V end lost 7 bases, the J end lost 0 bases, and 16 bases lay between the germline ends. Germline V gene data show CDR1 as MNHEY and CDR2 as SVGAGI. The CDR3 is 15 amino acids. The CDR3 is CASNREARASYEQYF. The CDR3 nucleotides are TGTGCCAGCAACCGCGAGGCTAGGGCCTCCTACGAGCAGTACTTC.

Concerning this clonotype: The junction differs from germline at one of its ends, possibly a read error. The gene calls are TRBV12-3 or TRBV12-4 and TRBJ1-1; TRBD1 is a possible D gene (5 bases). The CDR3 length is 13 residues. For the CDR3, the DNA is TGTACCAGCAATGAGGGGCAATCGGGTGAAGCTTTCTTT. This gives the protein CTSNEGQSGEAFF.

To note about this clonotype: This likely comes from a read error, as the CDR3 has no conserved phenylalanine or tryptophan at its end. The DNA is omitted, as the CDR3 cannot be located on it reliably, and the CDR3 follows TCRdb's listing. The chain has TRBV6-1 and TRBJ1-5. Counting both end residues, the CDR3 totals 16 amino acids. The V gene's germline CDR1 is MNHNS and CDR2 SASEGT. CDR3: CASSEEHFYSNQPQHV.

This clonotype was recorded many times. The CDR3 sequence: CASSLRGAAEAFF. CDR3 DNA: TGTGCCAGCAGTTTGCGCGGAGCCGCTGAAGCTTTCTTT. The rearrangement uses TRBV28 and TRBJ1-1; the D is unclear. The germline CDR1 and CDR2 sequences are MDHEN and SYDVKM. CDR3 length equals 13 residues. The ends were cut back, 3 bases at V and 6 bases at J, with 11 bases in the middle.

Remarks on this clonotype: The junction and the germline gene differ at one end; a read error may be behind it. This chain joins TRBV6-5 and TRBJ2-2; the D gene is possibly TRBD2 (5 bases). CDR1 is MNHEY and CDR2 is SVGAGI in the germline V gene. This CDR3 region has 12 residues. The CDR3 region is CATSYLVGELLF. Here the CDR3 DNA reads TGTGCCACCAGTTACCTCGTCGGGGAGCTGTTGTTT.

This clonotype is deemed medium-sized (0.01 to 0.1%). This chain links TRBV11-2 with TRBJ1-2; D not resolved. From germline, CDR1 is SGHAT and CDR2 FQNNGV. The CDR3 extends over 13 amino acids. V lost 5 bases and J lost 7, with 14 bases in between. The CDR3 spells CASSPLWARGYTF. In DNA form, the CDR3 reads TGTGCCAGCAGCCCCCTTTGGGCCCGTGGCTACACCTTC.

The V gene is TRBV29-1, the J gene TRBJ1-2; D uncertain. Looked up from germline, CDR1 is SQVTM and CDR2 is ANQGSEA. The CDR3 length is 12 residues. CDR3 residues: CSAEHEGYGYTF. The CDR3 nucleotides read TGCAGTGCTGAACACGAGGGCTATGGCTACACCTTC.